This T cell receptor (beta chain) derives from a study of blood T cell repertoires in COVID-19. Clones were sequenced by immunoSEQ multiplex PCR, and TCRdb holds only the in-frame ones, with some missing. There are about 330,000 clones in the sample; approximately 89% occur only once, and more than 5% lies in the top ten. Germline lookup yields CDR1 SGHRS and CDR2 YFSETQ. V shed 1 base and J shed 5 bases, with 24 bases lying between them. The CDR3 length is 18 residues. Sequencing was done on a sample of PBMCs or T cells enriched from blood (not recorded which). The clonotype was recovered from a young man who had recovered from COVID-19. The chain employs TRBV5-1 and TRBJ2-5; D is possibly TRBD2 (7 bases). This CDR3 reads CASSLPPGLGGLVETQYF. CDR3 sequence (DNA): TGCGCCAGCAGCTTGCCCCCGGGCCTCGGGGGGCTGGTGGAGACCCAGTACTTC. The complete variable domain, with remaining parts taken from reference TRBV5-1 and TRBJ2-5, reads KAGVTQTPRYLIKTRGQQVTLSCSPISGHRSVSWYQQTPGQGLQFLFEYFSETQRNKGNFPGRFSGRQFSNSRSEMNVSTLELGDSALYLCASSLPPGLGGLVETQYFGPGTRLLVL.